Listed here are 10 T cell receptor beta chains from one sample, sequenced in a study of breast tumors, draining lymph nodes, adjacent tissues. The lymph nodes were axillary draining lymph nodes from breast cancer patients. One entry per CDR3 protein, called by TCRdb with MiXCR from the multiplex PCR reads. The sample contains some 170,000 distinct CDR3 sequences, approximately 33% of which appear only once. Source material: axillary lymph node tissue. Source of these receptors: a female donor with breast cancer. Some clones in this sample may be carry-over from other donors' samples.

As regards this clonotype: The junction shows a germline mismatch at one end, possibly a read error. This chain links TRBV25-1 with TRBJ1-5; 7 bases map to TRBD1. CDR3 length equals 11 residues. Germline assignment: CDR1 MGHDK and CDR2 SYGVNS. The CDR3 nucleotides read TGTGCCAGAAGTGACAGGGACACTCAGCATTTT. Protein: CARSDRDTQHF.

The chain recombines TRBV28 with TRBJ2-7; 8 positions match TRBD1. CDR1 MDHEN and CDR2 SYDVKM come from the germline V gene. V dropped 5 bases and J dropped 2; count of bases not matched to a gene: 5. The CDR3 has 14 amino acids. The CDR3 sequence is CASSIQGATYEQYF. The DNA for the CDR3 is TGTGCCAGCAGTATCCAGGGGGCGACCTACGAGCAGTACTTC.

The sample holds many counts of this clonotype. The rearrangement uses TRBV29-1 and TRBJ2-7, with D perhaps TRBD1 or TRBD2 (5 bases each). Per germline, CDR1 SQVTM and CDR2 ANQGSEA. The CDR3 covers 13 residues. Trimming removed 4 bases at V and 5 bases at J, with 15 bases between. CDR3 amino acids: CSVAGGKGDEQYF. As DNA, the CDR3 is TGCAGCGTTGCCGGAGGTAAAGGGGACGAGCAGTACTTC.

The CDR3 DNA follows: TGTGCCAGCAGTTTGGGGACGAGCGGTTCTGGCGAGCAGTACTTC. Translating it yields CASSLGTSGSGEQYF. The genes are TRBV27 and TRBJ2-7; D may match TRBD1 or TRBD2 (5 bases each). The CDR3 spans 15 residues. The V end was cut by 3 bases, the J end by 6 bases, with 18 bases between. CDR1 and CDR2 (germline): MNHEY, SMNVEV (reference sequence).

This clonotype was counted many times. The DNA for the CDR3 is TGTGCCAGCAGCTTGGGACAGAGGAAAAGCAATCAGCCCCAGCATTTT. Residues: CASSLGQRKSNQPQHF. This rearrangement joins TRBV5-6 to TRBJ1-5; weak D call: TRBD1 (5 bases). This CDR3 comprises 16 residues. The V end was cut by 0 bases, the J end by 1 base, with 11 bases between. CDR1 is SGHDT and CDR2 is YYEEEE in the germline V gene.

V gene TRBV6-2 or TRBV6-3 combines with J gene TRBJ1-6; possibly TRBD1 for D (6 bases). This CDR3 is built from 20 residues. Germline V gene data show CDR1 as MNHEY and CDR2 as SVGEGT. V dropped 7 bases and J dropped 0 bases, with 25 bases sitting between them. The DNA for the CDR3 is TGTGCCAGCAACCCTCCCACGCGCGGGGGCCGCGGCTCCTATAATTCACCCCTCCACTTT. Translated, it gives CASNPPTRGGRGSYNSPLHF.

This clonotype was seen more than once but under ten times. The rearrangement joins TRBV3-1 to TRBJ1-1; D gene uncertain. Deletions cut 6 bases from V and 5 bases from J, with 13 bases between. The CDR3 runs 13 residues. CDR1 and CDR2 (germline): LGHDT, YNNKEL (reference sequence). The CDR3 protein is CASRQVAGTEAFF. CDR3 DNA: TGTGCCAGCAGGCAGGTAGCCGGTACTGAAGCTTTCTTT.

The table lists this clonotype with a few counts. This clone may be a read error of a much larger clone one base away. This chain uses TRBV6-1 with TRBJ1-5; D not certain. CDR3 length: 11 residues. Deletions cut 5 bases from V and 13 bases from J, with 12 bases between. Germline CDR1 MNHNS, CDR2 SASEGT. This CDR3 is CASSQSIVQHF. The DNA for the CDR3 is TGTGCCAGCAGTCAATCAATTGTTCAGCATTTT.

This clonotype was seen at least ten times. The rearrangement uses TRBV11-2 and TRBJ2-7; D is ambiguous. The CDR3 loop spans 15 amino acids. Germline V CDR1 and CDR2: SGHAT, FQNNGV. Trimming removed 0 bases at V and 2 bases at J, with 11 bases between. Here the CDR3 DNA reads TGTGCCAGCAGCTTAGACCTTTTAAGCACCTACGAGCAGTACTTC. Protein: CASSLDLLSTYEQYF. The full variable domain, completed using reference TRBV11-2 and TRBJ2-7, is EAGVAQSPRYKIIEKRQSVAFWCNPISGHATLYWYQQILGQGPKLLIQFQNNGVVDDSQLPKDRFSAERLKGVDSTLKIQPAKLEDSAVYLCASSLDLLSTYEQYFGPGTRLTVT.

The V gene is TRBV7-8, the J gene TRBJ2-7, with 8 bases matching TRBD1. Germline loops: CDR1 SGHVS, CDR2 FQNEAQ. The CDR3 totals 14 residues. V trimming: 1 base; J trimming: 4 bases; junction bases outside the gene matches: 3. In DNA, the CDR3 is TGTGCCAGCAGCTTAGGGCGGGACAGGTACGAGCAGTACTTC. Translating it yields CASSLGRDRYEQYF.